The 29 T cell receptor beta chains listed next were all sequenced from one sample in a study of cytomegalovirus exposure and HLA in healthy donors. PCR used 60 Vbeta primers and 13 Jbeta primers. This table comes from immunoSEQ multiplex PCR, and its TCRdb copy is limited to in-frame clones, with some not included. The sample includes 100,000 or so clones, around 75% of them seen just once. Material: PBMCs. All receptors come from a woman in her late teens or twenties in good health and CMV-seropositive.

The rearrangement joins TRBV2 to TRBJ2-7, with TRBD2 as a possible D gene (5 bases). Germline V CDR1 and CDR2: SNHLY, FYNNEI. The CDR3 has 12 residues. The V and J ends lost 6 bases and 2 bases respectively, with 8 bases between them. In nucleotides, the CDR3 is TGTGCCAGCAGCGCGACTACCTACGAGCAGTACTTC. This codes for CASSATTYEQYF.

The chain joins TRBV27 to TRBJ2-7, with 8 bases fitting TRBD2. This CDR3 spans 14 amino acids. V lost 6 bases, J lost 2 bases, and 6 bases stayed unmatched. Germline V gives CDR1 MNHEY, CDR2 SMNVEV (reference sequence). The CDR3 region has the DNA TGTGCCAGCAGCATTAGCGGGATAGCCTACGAGCAGTACTTC. As protein: CASSISGIAYEQYF.

In its sample, this clone was seen a few times. The chain carries TRBV5-1 and TRBJ1-3; D call uncertain. With 4 bases removed from V and 2 bases from J, the gap between germline ends came to 10 bases. Per the germline V gene, CDR1 is SGHRS and CDR2 is YFSETQ. This CDR3 has 14 amino acids. The CDR3 DNA sequence: TGCGCCAGCAGCCCGACAAGAGCTGGAAACACCATATATTTT. It yields the protein CASSPTRAGNTIYF.

The rearrangement links TRBV4-3 to TRBJ2-3; possibly TRBD2 for D (6 bases). Between the trimmed V and J ends, which lost 1 base and 2 bases, there was a span of 7 bases. This CDR3 spans 14 amino acids. Per germline, CDR1 LGHNA and CDR2 YSLEER. Here the CDR3 reads CASSQVADTDTQYF. CDR3 DNA sequence: TGCGCCAGCAGCCAAGTAGCGGACACAGATACGCAGTATTTT.

This clone was recorded only once. This chain uses TRBV11-1 with TRBJ2-1; 10 bases line up with TRBD1. In germline, CDR1 is SGHAT, CDR2 FQDESV (reference sequence). After removal of 5 bases from V and 2 bases from J, the junction contained 3 bases not matched to a gene. This CDR3 is built from 15 residues. The CDR3, as DNA: TGTGCCAGCAGCCCCGGACAGGGGGCCTACAATGAGCAGTTCTTC. This translates into CASSPGQGAYNEQFF.

V usage is TRBV18 and J usage is TRBJ2-7, with TRBD1 identical over 9 bases. Losses at the gene ends were 0 bases for V and 5 bases for J; bases not matched to a gene: 8. The CDR3 totals 16 residues. CDR1 and CDR2 from the germline V gene are KGHSH and LQKENI. The CDR3: CASSPPLGTGINEQYF. In DNA, the CDR3 is TGTGCCAGCTCACCACCCTTAGGGACAGGGATAAACGAGCAGTACTTC.

V gene TRBV6-5 combines with J gene TRBJ1-3; no definite D call. The V end was cut by 2 bases, the J end by 4 bases, with 9 bases between. CDR1 and CDR2 (germline): MNHEY, SVGAGI. The length of the CDR3 is 14 residues. The CDR3 sequence is CASSYLAVGNTIYF. In nucleotides, the CDR3 is TGTGCCAGCAGTTACCTCGCGGTGGGAAACACCATATATTTT.

The chain links TRBV4-3 to TRBJ2-2, with D possibly TRBD2 on 5 matching bases. Germline V gene data show CDR1 as LGHNA and CDR2 as YSLEER. This CDR3 spans 16 amino acids. The V and J ends lost 2 bases and 5 bases respectively, with 15 bases between them. CDR3 nucleotides: TGCGCCAGCAGCCAACCCTCCGGGGTCAGTACCGGGGAGCTGTTTTTT. Translating it yields CASSQPSGVSTGELFF.

The chain employs TRBV10-2 and TRBJ2-5, with 13 positions matching TRBD2. Germline V CDR1 and CDR2: WSHSY, SAAADI. The CDR3 is 12 residues long. After removal of 7 bases from V and 10 bases from J, the junction contained 3 bases not matched to a gene. The CDR3 reads CASTRTSGSQYF. CDR3 DNA sequence: TGCGCCAGCACTAGGACTAGCGGGAGCCAGTACTTC.

This clone was detected only a few times. The chain carries TRBV19 and TRBJ2-1; 8 nucleotides match TRBD1. The CDR3 runs to 15 residues. Germline CDR1 is LNHDA and CDR2 is SQIVND (reference sequence). The ends lost 3 bases at V and 7 bases at J; junction bases unmatched: 8. CDR3 loop: CASSIGTRGPNEQFF. The CDR3 DNA reads TGTGCCAGTAGTATTGGTACCAGGGGGCCGAATGAGCAGTTCTTC.

The J gene is TRBJ1-1, the V gene TRBV28, with D unclear. The V end was cut by 2 bases, the J end by 9 bases, with 10 bases between. The V gene's germline CDR1 is MDHEN and CDR2 SYDVKM. The CDR3 has 12 amino acids. CDR3 sequence: CASSLLADKAFF. CDR3 nucleotides: TGTGCCAGCAGTTTACTTGCAGATAAAGCTTTCTTT.

The chain couples TRBV27 to TRBJ2-1; D might be TRBD1 (6 bases). CDR3 length: 16 amino acids. Germline values: CDR1 MNHEY, CDR2 SMNVEV (reference sequence). V was clipped by 0 bases and J by 3 bases, with 12 bases between them. The chain's CDR3 is CASSLSFWTVYNEQFF. In DNA, the CDR3 is TGTGCCAGCAGTTTATCGTTTTGGACAGTCTACAATGAGCAGTTCTTC.

The V gene is TRBV10-3, the J gene TRBJ2-2, with 10 bases lining up with TRBD1. CDR3 length equals 14 residues. Trimming at V came to 10 bases and at J to 4 bases, leaving 6 bases not matched to a gene. The germline gives CDR1 ENHRY, CDR2 SYGVKD. CDR3 residues: CASDDRGLTGELFF. CDR3 nucleotides: TGTGCCAGCGACGACAGGGGGCTCACCGGGGAGCTGTTTTTT.

J is TRBJ2-3 and V is TRBV4-3, with 13 bases aligning to TRBD2. The CDR3 has 16 residues. V shed 5 bases, J shed 5 bases, and the junction held 7 bases outside the gene matches. Germline V lookup: CDR1 LGHNA, CDR2 YSLEER. DNA of the CDR3: TGCGCCAGCAGCTCCCGGACTAGCGGGAGAGGAGATACGCAGTATTTT. Amino acid sequence: CASSSRTSGRGDTQYF.

The chain has TRBV15 and TRBJ2-3; 7 bases match TRBD2. Germline-derived CDR1 and CDR2 are LNHNV and YYDKDF (reference sequence). Unmatched junction bases numbered 9, after V lost 3 bases and J lost 0 bases. This CDR3 has 17 residues. The CDR3 sequence: CATSSPEGRESTDTQYF. DNA for the CDR3: TGTGCCACCAGCAGCCCCGAGGGGCGGGAGAGCACAGATACGCAGTATTTT.

This clone occurred a few times. The genes are TRBV6-1 and TRBJ2-5; 9 nucleotides match TRBD2. This CDR3 spans 15 amino acids. The germline V gene encodes CDR1 MNHNS and CDR2 SASEGT. Unmatched junction bases numbered 6, after V lost 3 bases and J lost 4 bases. In nucleotides, the CDR3 is TGTGCCAGCAGTGACACGGCGGGAGGGGGAGAGACCCAGTACTTC. Protein product: CASSDTAGGGETQYF.

This clone has more than one count but fewer than ten. The chain uses TRBV30 and TRBJ1-1, with D possibly matching TRBD1 (5 bases). CDR1 and CDR2 from the germline V gene are GTSNPN and SVGIG (reference sequence). This CDR3 comprises 13 residues. V was pared by 5 bases and J by 0 bases, with 10 bases between. The CDR3 loop reads CAWGLQVNTEAFF. CDR3 bases: TGTGCCTGGGGTCTACAGGTGAACACTGAAGCTTTCTTT.

The gene calls are TRBV28 and TRBJ2-5, with D possibly being TRBD1 (7 bases). Germline V gene data show CDR1 as MDHEN and CDR2 as SYDVKM. The CDR3 is 12 residues long. Trimming took 6 bases from V and 6 from J, leaving 11 bases between them. The CDR3 protein is CASRSGGKTQYF. The CDR3 DNA is TGTGCCAGCAGATCAGGGGGGAAGACCCAGTACTTC.

The V gene is TRBV7-3, the J gene TRBJ1-1, with 9 positions matching TRBD1. This CDR3 has 15 residues. Germline-derived CDR1 and CDR2 are SGHTA and FQGTGA. The ends lost 4 bases at V and 1 base at J; junction bases unmatched: 4. The CDR3 is CASSSRQGGNTEAFF. The CDR3 nucleotides are TGTGCCAGCAGCTCAAGACAGGGGGGGAACACTGAAGCTTTCTTT.

Note on this clone: Within the sample, other DNA sequences also encode this same CDR3. V and J are TRBV29-1 and TRBJ1-1; 7 bases map to TRBD1. The germline gives CDR1 SQVTM, CDR2 ANQGSEA. The CDR3 length is 13 residues. V trimming: 1 base; J trimming: 1 base; junction bases outside the gene matches: 0. CDR3 in amino acids: CSVEGQGNTEAFF. For the CDR3, the DNA is TGCAGCGTTGAAGGACAGGGGAACACTGAAGCTTTCTTT.

V is TRBV18 and J is TRBJ2-7, with a tentative D call TRBD2 (6 bases). The CDR3 consists of 15 residues. V lost 0 bases, J lost 0 bases, and 9 bases lay in between. CDR1 and CDR2 (germline): KGHSH, LQKENI. CDR3 protein: CASSPPGLSSYEQYF. The CDR3, as DNA: TGTGCCAGCTCACCACCGGGACTTAGCTCCTACGAGCAGTACTTC.

CDR3 bases: TGTGCCAGCACAGGGTCCTACGAGCAGTACTTC. Its translation: CASTGSYEQYF. This chain connects TRBV7-9 to TRBJ2-7, with a weak D call TRBD1 (5 bases). Per the germline V gene, CDR1 is SEHNR and CDR2 is FQNEAQ (reference sequence). This CDR3 region has 11 residues. V shed 7 bases and J shed 1 base, with 5 bases lying between them.

The chain couples TRBV27 to TRBJ1-2; the D gene is possibly TRBD1 (6 bases). The CDR3 spans 16 residues. The germline gives CDR1 MNHEY, CDR2 SMNVEV (reference sequence). The V end was cut by 0 bases, the J end by 8 bases, with 19 bases between. The CDR3 bases are TGTGCCAGCAGTTTATCGTTGGACAGTCACCTTTTCGGCTACACCTTC. Its translation: CASSLSLDSHLFGYTF.

The genes are TRBV28 and TRBJ1-1, with D maybe TRBD1 (6 bases). The CDR3 covers 14 residues. With 6 bases removed from V and 4 bases from J, the gap between germline ends came to 15 bases. Germline V gives CDR1 MDHEN, CDR2 SYDVKM. CDR3 coding DNA: TGTGCCAGCAGCTTCCTCAGGGGCGGCACTGAAGCTTTCTTT. Encoded protein: CASSFLRGGTEAFF.

The J gene is TRBJ2-5, the V gene TRBV2; the D is unclear. The V and J ends lost 4 bases and 11 bases respectively, with 14 bases between them. The CDR3 spans 12 residues. Germline V gives CDR1 SNHLY, CDR2 FYNNEI. The CDR3 DNA is TGTGCCAGCAGTGCCCCTTCAGGAAAGCAGTACTTC. As protein: CASSAPSGKQYF. Full variable domain (missing parts from reference TRBV2 and TRBJ2-5): EPEVTQTPSHQVTQMGQEVILRCVPISNHLYFYWYRQILGQKVEFLVSFYNNEISEKSEIFDDQFSVERPDGSNFTLKIRSTKLEDSAMYFCASSAPSGKQYFGPGTRLLVL.

This chain links TRBV11-2 with TRBJ2-3; the D gene is possibly TRBD2 (6 bases). Germline CDR1 SGHAT, CDR2 FQNNGV. Trimming removed 3 bases from V and 3 bases from J, with 16 bases in between. CDR3 size: 16 residues. The CDR3 loop reads CASSLRLVLRTDTQYF. The DNA for the CDR3 is TGTGCCAGCAGCTTGCGACTAGTCCTGAGGACAGATACGCAGTATTTT.

The V call is TRBV6-5, the J call TRBJ2-5, with D perhaps matching TRBD2 (6 bases). The CDR3 loop spans 15 amino acids. Deletions cut 2 bases from V and 2 bases from J, with 12 bases between. Germline values: CDR1 MNHEY, CDR2 SVGAGI. CDR3 DNA: TGTGCCAGCAGTTACCGGGACTCCTTTCAAGAGACCCAGTACTTC. Its protein is CASSYRDSFQETQYF.

The gene calls are TRBV6-5 and TRBJ2-1; D gene uncertain. V lost 6 bases, J lost 2 bases, and 11 bases lay in between. The CDR3 totals 14 residues. The germline V gene encodes CDR1 MNHEY and CDR2 SVGAGI. CDR3 protein: CASRPGETYNEQFF. Written as DNA, the CDR3 is TGTGCCAGCAGGCCCGGTGAGACCTACAATGAGCAGTTCTTC.

The J gene is TRBJ2-2, the V gene TRBV30, with 9 bases lining up with TRBD2. Germline values: CDR1 GTSNPN, CDR2 SVGIG (reference sequence). The J segment lost 3 bases and the V segment lost 1 base, leaving 9 bases of the junction unmatched. This CDR3 is built from 17 residues. The CDR3 nucleotides read TGTGCCTGGAGTGACTCTCTAGCGGGATTGTACACCGGGGAGCTGTTTTTT. As protein: CAWSDSLAGLYTGELFF.